This TCR beta chain stems from a study of regulatory T cells in long-lasting Graves disease. Study-wide points: Persistent Graves' patients showed reduced TCR diversity versus newly diagnosed patients.

Specified time point: newly diagnosed GD, antithyroid drugs for less than 3 months. With RNA extracted from PBMCs as input, the TCR library was made. Libraries of TCR beta came from iRepertoire HTBI primers plus Arm-PCR of CDR3 regions. TCRdb re-called the multiplex PCR reads through MiXCR, storing one row per CDR3 protein. The data contain 400,000 to 650,000 distinct CDR3 sequences, around 16% of them seen just once; the ten biggest clones take up 25%. V lost 6 bases to trimming and J lost 3 bases, with 11 bases between them. Per the germline V gene, CDR1 is SNHLY and CDR2 is FYNNEI. The CDR3 length is 13 residues. Ten or more counts support this clonotype. Antigen specificity is unknown. These data were likewise used in another study, on T cells in Graves' hyperthyroidism and ophthalmopathy.

The source is a woman in her forties or fifties with Graves disease. The chain joins TRBV2 to TRBJ1-2; possible D gene TRBD1, 6 bases. This sample comprised peripheral blood mononuclear cells (PBMCs), obtained at new diagnosis, from a patient treated with antithyroid drugs. Here the CDR3 reads CASSSTGYYGYTF. In nucleotides, the CDR3 is TGTGCCAGCAGCTCCACAGGGTACTATGGCTACACCTTC. Full variable domain (outside the CDR3, taken from reference TRBV2 and TRBJ1-2): EPEVTQTPSHQVTQMGQEVILRCVPISNHLYFYWYRQILGQKVEFLVSFYNNEISEKSEIFDDQFSVERPDGSNFTLKIRSTKLEDSAMYFCASSSTGYYGYTFGSGTRLTVV.